This entry lists 7 T cell receptor beta chains sequenced from one sample in a study of beta chain features in type 1 diabetes. Study-wide results and limits: Across all four CD4+ subsets, people with type 1 diabetes showed modestly shorter TCRB CDR3s.

Their cognate antigens are unknown. The investigators reverse transcribed all of the isolated RNA, so they sequenced expressed TCRB transcripts. The protocol was immunoSEQ multiplex PCR, while the TCRdb copy is restricted to in-frame clones and leaves out a portion. The sample holds hundreds of thousands of clones; 10% to 15% are singletons and the top ten take about 0.02%. The sequenced sample consisted of naive CD4+ T cells from blood. These receptors came from a man between 18 and 35 years old with type 1 diabetes.

This rearrangement joins TRBV7-2 to TRBJ1-1, with a tentative D call TRBD1 (6 bases). This CDR3 comprises 13 residues. Germline loops: CDR1 SGHTA, CDR2 FQGNSA. V shed 5 bases and J shed 0 bases, with 7 bases lying between them. For the CDR3, the DNA is TGTGCCAGCAGCGGGGGCATGAACACTGAAGCTTTCTTT. Protein sequence: CASSGGMNTEAFF.

This sequence joins TRBV5-1 and TRBJ2-1; 8 positions agree with TRBD1. Germline V gives CDR1 SGHRS, CDR2 YFSETQ. CDR3 size: 15 residues. V trimming: 1 base; J trimming: 4 bases; junction bases outside the gene matches: 4. The CDR3 region has the DNA TGCGCCAGCAGCTTGAGGCAGGGGGCTTACAATGAGCAGTTCTTC. Its protein product is CASSLRQGAYNEQFF. Complete variable domain (other parts from reference TRBV5-1 and TRBJ2-1): KAGVTQTPRYLIKTRGQQVTLSCSPISGHRSVSWYQQTPGQGLQFLFEYFSETQRNKGNFPGRFSGRQFSNSRSEMNVSTLELGDSALYLCASSLRQGAYNEQFFGPGTRLTVL.

Turning to this clone: Other DNA sequences in the same sample also yield this CDR3. The rearrangement links TRBV30 to TRBJ1-5, with TRBD1 identical over 7 bases. The germline V gene has CDR1 GTSNPN and CDR2 SVGIG (reference sequence). The CDR3 covers 13 residues. V lost 3 bases and J lost 4; bases outside the gene matches: 3. The CDR3 DNA sequence: TGTGCCTGGAGCGGGACAGTTAATCAGCCCCAGCATTTT. The encoded protein is CAWSGTVNQPQHF. The complete variable domain, with remaining parts taken from reference TRBV30 and TRBJ1-5, reads SQTIHQWPATLVQPVGSPLSLECTVEGTSNPNLYWYRQAAGRGLQLLFYSVGIGQISSEVPQNLSASRPQDRQFILSSKKLLLSDSGFYLCAWSGTVNQPQHFGDGTRLSIL.

This clone has only a few counts. The chain uses TRBV7-9 and TRBJ2-1; D gene uncertain. The germline gives CDR1 SEHNR, CDR2 FQNEAQ (reference sequence). V lost 7 bases and J 9 bases, leaving 13 bases between the germline ends. CDR3 size: 12 residues. Here the CDR3 reads CASIFPGREQFF. The CDR3 DNA reads as TGTGCCAGCATCTTCCCAGGACGTGAGCAGTTCTTC.

This clone has more than one count but fewer than ten. The V gene is TRBV18, the J gene TRBJ1-1; D may be TRBD1 (5 bases). Germline CDR1 KGHSH, CDR2 LQKENI. Trimming stripped 6 bases from V and 5 bases from J, with 16 bases between. This CDR3 region has 14 residues. CDR3 in DNA: TGTGCCAGCTCTCCTGGGACCTCGGGAACTGAAGCTTTCTTT. Its protein is CASSPGTSGTEAFF. The full variable domain, in which reference TRBV18 and TRBJ1-1 provide the parts outside the CDR3, is NAGVMQNPRHLVRRRGQEARLRCSPMKGHSHVYWYRQLPEEGLKFMVYLQKENIIDESGMPKERFSAEFPKEGPSILRIQQVVRGDSAAYFCASSPGTSGTEAFFGQGTRLTVV.

This chain connects TRBV5-1 to TRBJ2-6; D not resolved. This CDR3 has 17 amino acids. Per the germline V gene, CDR1 is SGHRS and CDR2 is YFSETQ. Deletions cut 4 bases from V and 0 bases from J, with 14 bases between. In nucleotides, the CDR3 is TGCGCCAGCAGCCCCTCGAGGATTAGCTCTGGGGCCAACGTCCTGACTTTC. It translates to CASSPSRISSGANVLTF.

J is TRBJ2-3 and V is TRBV19; D unclear. Germline V gene sequence: CDR1 LNHDA, CDR2 SQIVND (reference sequence). The CDR3 runs to 13 residues. Trimming pared 2 bases from V and 0 bases from J, leaving 3 bases between. The CDR3 DNA sequence: TGTGCCAGTAGTATATTTAGCACAGATACGCAGTATTTT. Translated, it gives CASSIFSTDTQYF.